The 9 T cell receptor beta chains below were found in one sample sequenced in a study of T cell responses to AZD1222 COVID-19 vaccine. The method was immunoSEQ multiplex PCR; TCRdb's version includes in-frame clones alone and lacks a portion of them. The sample includes some 130,000 clones, approximately 89% of them seen just once. The starting material was peripheral blood, obtained on day 0 of AZD1222 vaccination. The receptors derive from an adult in good health.

The V call is TRBV7-2, the J call TRBJ1-2; TRBD1 matches at 10 bases. The V gene's germline CDR1 is SGHTA and CDR2 FQGNSA. The trim removed 5 bases at V and 8 bases at J, leaving 5 bases unmatched. The CDR3 runs 13 residues. CDR3 DNA sequence: TGTGCCAGCAGCGCCGGGACAGGGGAAGGCTACACCTTC. Translating gives CASSAGTGEGYTF.

This chain connects TRBV7-9 to TRBJ1-4; 9 positions agree with TRBD1. The CDR3 extends over 18 amino acids. Germline CDR1 and CDR2: SEHNR and FQNEAQ (reference sequence). The trim removed 3 bases at V and 4 bases at J, leaving 12 bases unmatched. The CDR3 region has the DNA TGTGCCAGCAGCTTCCAAGTTACCGGGACAGGGTTTAATGAAAAACTGTTTTTT. Translation: CASSFQVTGTGFNEKLFF.

The rearrangement links TRBV5-1 to TRBJ2-1; possible D gene TRBD1, 5 bases. The CDR3 sequence is 12 residues long. Germline V CDR1 and CDR2: SGHRS, YFSETQ. Trimming removed 0 bases at V and 12 bases at J, with 10 bases between. Written as DNA, the CDR3 is TGCGCCAGCAGCTTGGTAGGCCAGGGGCAGTTCTTC. Its protein product is CASSLVGQGQFF.

Only one count was recorded for this clone. CDR3 coding DNA: TGCGCCAGCAGTGCCCAGGGGCCGGCCGTCACCTTC. Translated: CASSAQGPAVTF. The V call is TRBV10-2, the J call TRBJ1-2; a weak D match, TRBD1 (6 bases). V was trimmed by 4 bases and J by 13 bases, leaving 16 bases between them. The CDR3 has 12 amino acids. The germline CDR1 and CDR2 sequences are WSHSY and SAAADI.

This chain uses TRBV18 with TRBJ2-1; 7 nucleotides line up with TRBD2. Trimming took 2 bases from V and 3 from J; bases not matched to a gene: 4. Germline values: CDR1 KGHSH, CDR2 LQKENI. The CDR3 totals 15 residues. The CDR3 sequence: CASSPMTSSYNEQFF. The CDR3 nucleotides are TGTGCCAGCTCACCAATGACTAGCAGCTACAATGAGCAGTTCTTC.

V and J are TRBV9 and TRBJ2-7; either TRBD1 or TRBD2 may supply D (5 bases each). Trimming removed 0 bases at V and 2 bases at J, with 9 bases between. Germline-derived CDR1 and CDR2 are SGDLS and YYNGEE. The length of the CDR3 is 14 residues. CDR3 residues: CASSVGDGTYEQYF. The CDR3 nucleotides read TGTGCCAGCAGCGTAGGGGACGGGACCTACGAGCAGTACTTC. Together with reference TRBV9 and TRBJ2-7, the CDR3 gives the full variable domain: DSGVTQTPKHLITATGQRVTLRCSPRSGDLSVYWYQQSLDQGLQFLIQYYNGEERAKGNILERFSAQQFPDLHSELNLSSLELGDSALYFCASSVGDGTYEQYFGPGTRLTVT.

The chain joins TRBV15 to TRBJ1-5; TRBD1 is a possible D gene (6 bases). Germline V CDR1 and CDR2: LNHNV, YYDKDF (reference sequence). Trimming cost V 3 bases and J 6 bases, with 18 bases left between them. The CDR3 length is 16 residues. The CDR3 coding sequence is TGTGCCACCAGCAGCCACATCGCGGGGGCGGTTCAGCCCCAGCATTTT. As protein: CATSSHIAGAVQPQHF.

This clone was seen more than once but under ten times. This chain links TRBV4-2 with TRBJ1-3, with 9 bases identical to TRBD1. The CDR3 is 17 residues long. With V trimmed by 4 bases and J by 1 base, 8 bases remained unmatched. Germline CDR1 LGHNA, CDR2 YNFKEQ. CDR3 in DNA: TGTGCCAGCAGCCCCGACAGGGGGAGACTGTCTGGAAACACCATATATTTT. It yields the protein CASSPDRGRLSGNTIYF.

This clone has just one count. The CDR3, as DNA: TGTGCCAGCAGCCCCGGTTGGCATGAGCAGTTCTTC. It codes for CASSPGWHEQFF. The chain has TRBV6-2 or TRBV6-3 and TRBJ2-1; D call uncertain. The CDR3 loop spans 12 amino acids. CDR1 is MNHEY and CDR2 is SVGEGT in the germline V gene. With 6 bases removed from V and 8 bases from J, the gap between germline ends came to 11 bases.